This paragraph covers one T cell receptor (beta chain) sequence. The thymus tissue came from resections taken during corrective heart surgery. Donor material was obtained from healthy Finnish infants undergoing corrective surgery for congenital heart defects. This sample was taken from a study of human thymus T cells. V dropped 2 bases and J dropped 5 bases, with 31 bases sitting between them. The CDR3 contains 20 residues. Germline CDR1 is MNHEY and CDR2 is SMNVEV (reference sequence). Method: immunoSEQ multiplex PCR; TCRdb's copy keeps in-frame clones and lacks some. Of about 78,000 clones listed, nearly 98% are singletons.

Sequencing was carried out using thymus tissue. The sequence came from a boy under three years old with a congenital heart defect but otherwise immunologically healthy. The chain combines TRBV27 with TRBJ2-7; D may be TRBD1 or TRBD2 (5 bases each). The CDR3 spells CASSLIALWQRPHKGHEQYF. CDR3 nucleotide sequence: TGTGCCAGCAGTTTAATAGCCCTATGGCAGCGCCCACACAAGGGACACGAGCAGTACTTC.